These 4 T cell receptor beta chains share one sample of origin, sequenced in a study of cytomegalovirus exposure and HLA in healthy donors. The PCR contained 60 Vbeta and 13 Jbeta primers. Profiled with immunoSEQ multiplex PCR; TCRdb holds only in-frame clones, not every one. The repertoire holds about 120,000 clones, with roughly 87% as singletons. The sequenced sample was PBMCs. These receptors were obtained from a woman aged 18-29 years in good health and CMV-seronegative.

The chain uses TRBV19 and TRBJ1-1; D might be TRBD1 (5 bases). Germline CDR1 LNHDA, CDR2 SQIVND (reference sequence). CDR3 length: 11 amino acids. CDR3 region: CAAGRGTEAFF. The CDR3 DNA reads TGTGCTGCAGGCCGGGGGACTGAAGCTTTCTTT.

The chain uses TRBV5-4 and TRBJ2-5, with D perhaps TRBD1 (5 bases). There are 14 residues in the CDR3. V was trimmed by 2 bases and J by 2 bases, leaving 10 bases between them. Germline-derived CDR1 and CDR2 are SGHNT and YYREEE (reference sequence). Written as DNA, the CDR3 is TGTGCCAGCAGCTTCCGTAGACAGCAAGAGACCCAGTACTTC. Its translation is CASSFRRQQETQYF.

The CDR3 DNA reads as TGTGCCAGCAGTTACGGGCCCGCCACCGAGCAGTACTTC. It specifies CASSYGPATEQYF. This chain joins TRBV6-5 and TRBJ2-7; no definite D call. The CDR3 extends over 13 amino acids. CDR1 and CDR2 from the germline V gene are MNHEY and SVGAGI. Trimming pared 2 bases from V and 6 bases from J, leaving 11 bases between.

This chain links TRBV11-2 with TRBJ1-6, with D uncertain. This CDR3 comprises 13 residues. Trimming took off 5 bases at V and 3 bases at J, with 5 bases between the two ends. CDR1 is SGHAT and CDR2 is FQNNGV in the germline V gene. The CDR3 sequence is CASSILYNSPLHF. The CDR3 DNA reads TGTGCCAGCAGCATACTCTATAATTCACCCCTCCACTTT.